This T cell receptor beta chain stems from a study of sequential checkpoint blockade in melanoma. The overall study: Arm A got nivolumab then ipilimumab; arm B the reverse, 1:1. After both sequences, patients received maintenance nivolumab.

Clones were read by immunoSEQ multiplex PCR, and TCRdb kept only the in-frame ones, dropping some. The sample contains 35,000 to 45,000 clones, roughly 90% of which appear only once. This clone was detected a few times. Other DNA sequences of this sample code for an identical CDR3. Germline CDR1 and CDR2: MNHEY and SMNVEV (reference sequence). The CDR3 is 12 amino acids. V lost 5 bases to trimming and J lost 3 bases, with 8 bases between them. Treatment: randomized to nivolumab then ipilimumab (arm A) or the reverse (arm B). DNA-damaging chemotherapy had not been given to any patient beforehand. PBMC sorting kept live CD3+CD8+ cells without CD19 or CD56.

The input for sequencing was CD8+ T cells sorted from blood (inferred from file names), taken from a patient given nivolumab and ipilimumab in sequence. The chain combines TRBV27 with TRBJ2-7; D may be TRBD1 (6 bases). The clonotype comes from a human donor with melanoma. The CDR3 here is CASSTQGYEQYF. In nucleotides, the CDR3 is TGTGCCAGCAGTACACAGGGCTACGAGCAGTACTTC.